Below are 25 T cell receptor beta chains sequenced from a single sample in a study of radiation and T cells in renal cell carcinoma. Produced via immunoSEQ multiplex PCR; TCRdb's table is partial and in-frame only. The repertoire includes some 150,000 clones, 86% of them detected once, and roughly 17% sits in the top ten. Time point indicated: blood 4 weeks post-SBRT, at nephrectomy. Treatment here: 15 Gy SBRT to primary tumor, nephrectomy 4 weeks later. The sample here was blood, taken from a patient whose treatment included radiotherapy and nephrectomy. All receptors derive from a woman aged 50 to 60 with renal cell carcinoma.

The chain recombines TRBV19 with TRBJ1-2; possible D gene TRBD1, 6 bases. Per the germline V gene, CDR1 is LNHDA and CDR2 is SQIVND (reference sequence). The length of the CDR3 is 14 residues. Trimming took off 0 bases at V and 3 bases at J, with 8 bases between the two ends. The CDR3 loop is CASSIDRGDYGYTF. The CDR3 coding sequence is TGTGCCAGTAGTATAGACAGGGGCGACTATGGCTACACCTTC.

This clone has a single count. The chain carries TRBV6-1 and TRBJ1-4, with D possibly matching TRBD1 (6 bases). Germline CDR1 and CDR2: MNHNS and SASEGT. The CDR3 contains 16 residues. The V end was cut by 2 bases, the J end by 2 bases, with 12 bases between. DNA of the CDR3: TGTGCCAGCAGTGAAAGGAAGGGGGGTACTAATGAAAAACTGTTTTTT. Translating it yields CASSERKGGTNEKLFF.

This clone occurred once. The rearrangement uses TRBV4-1 and TRBJ2-1; D is ambiguous. CDR3 length equals 11 residues. Germline V lookup: CDR1 MGHRA, CDR2 YSYEKL. The V end lost 3 bases, the J end lost 8 bases, and 5 bases lay between the germline ends. The CDR3: CASSQGDEQFF. CDR3 nucleotides: TGCGCCAGCAGCCAGGGTGATGAGCAGTTCTTC.

The V gene is TRBV15, the J gene TRBJ1-3; 10 nucleotides align to TRBD1. CDR3 size: 15 residues. Trimming at V came to 3 bases and at J to 3 bases, leaving 2 bases not matched to a gene. Per the germline V gene, CDR1 is LNHNV and CDR2 is YYDKDF (reference sequence). The CDR3 reads CATSRGQGYGNTIYF. The CDR3 DNA follows: TGTGCCACCAGCAGGGGACAGGGGTATGGAAACACCATATATTTT.

This chain uses TRBV6-6 with TRBJ2-7; no clear D. Germline V gene lookup returns CDR1 MNHNY and CDR2 SVGAGI (reference sequence). The CDR3 has 11 residues. Trimming took 6 bases from V and 3 from J, leaving 6 bases between them. CDR3 nucleotides: TGTGCCAGCAGGTCAAACTACGAGCAGTACTTC. The encoded protein is CASRSNYEQYF.

V gene TRBV13 combines with J gene TRBJ1-1, with D unresolved. Trimming shortened V by 7 bases and J by 1 base, and 10 bases separated the two germline ends. CDR3 length equals 13 residues. Germline CDR1 is PRHDT and CDR2 is FYEKMQ (reference sequence). CDR3 in DNA: TGTGCCAGCACCGAAGGCAGGAACACTGAAGCTTTCTTT. Its protein is CASTEGRNTEAFF. The full variable domain, completed using reference TRBV13 and TRBJ1-1, is AAGVIQSPRHLIKEKRETATLKCYPIPRHDTVYWYQQGPGQDPQFLISFYEKMQSDKGSIPDRFSAQQFSDYHSELNMSSLELGDSALYFCASTEGRNTEAFFGQGTRLTVV.

J is TRBJ2-7 and V is TRBV18, with 8 bases lining up with TRBD1. The germline V gene encodes CDR1 KGHSH and CDR2 LQKENI. This CDR3 contains 17 residues. Unmatched junction bases numbered 12, after V lost 3 bases and J lost 2 bases. The CDR3 DNA follows: TGTGCCAGCTCACCCACTGAAGGACAGGGTAGTACCTACGAGCAGTACTTC. Amino acid sequence: CASSPTEGQGSTYEQYF.

The V and J genes are TRBV7-2 and TRBJ2-7; the match to TRBD1 covers 9 bases. The CDR3 is made up of 15 amino acids. Germline CDR1 SGHTA, CDR2 FQGNSA. V was pared by 2 bases and J by 3 bases, with 5 bases of the junction left unmatched. CDR3 DNA sequence: TGTGCCAGCAGCTTAACAGGGGGCGGCTACTACGAGCAGTACTTC. Translated, it gives CASSLTGGGYYEQYF.

This rearrangement joins TRBV6-7 to TRBJ2-2, with D hard to call. TRBV6-7 is placed among ORFs of uncertain function. The CDR3 runs 16 residues. V lost 7 bases and J lost 10, with 25 bases in between. The CDR3 DNA sequence: TGTGCCAGCACCACATCGTGGTGGACCAGGATGGTGGAGCTGTTTTTT. Translated: CASTTSWWTRMVELFF.

Comment on this clone: This CDR3 is also generated by other DNA sequences in the sample. The rearrangement uses TRBV5-1 and TRBJ2-2; D possibly corresponds to TRBD1 (5 bases). Trimming left V 4 bases short and J 6 bases short, with 22 bases between. This CDR3 spans 17 amino acids. Germline CDR1 reads SGHRS; CDR2 reads YFSETQ. Written as DNA, the CDR3 is TGCGCCAGCAGCCCCCGCCCTGGTGACAGAGGACCCGGGGAGCTGTTTTTT. Its protein is CASSPRPGDRGPGELFF.

The chain couples TRBV5-6 to TRBJ1-2; 12 bases match TRBD1. The ends lost 4 bases at V and 8 bases at J; junction bases unmatched: 3. From germline, CDR1 is SGHDT and CDR2 YYEEEE. The CDR3 is made up of 13 amino acids. The CDR3: CASSAGTGGGYTF. CDR3 sequence (DNA): TGTGCCAGCAGCGCCGGGACAGGGGGCGGCTACACCTTC.

The V and J genes are TRBV18 and TRBJ2-7, with 7 bases lining up with TRBD1. CDR3 length equals 16 residues. V shed 0 bases and J 0 bases; nucleotides not matched to a gene: 5. Germline loops: CDR1 KGHSH, CDR2 LQKENI. This CDR3 reads CASSPPQTGTSYEQYF. The CDR3 DNA reads as TGTGCCAGCTCACCACCACAGACAGGGACCTCCTACGAGCAGTACTTC.

This sequence joins TRBV2 and TRBJ2-7; 9 nucleotides agree with TRBD2. The CDR3 runs 14 residues. Germline trimming cut 5 bases from V and 2 bases from J; bases unmatched to any gene: 4. Per germline, CDR1 SNHLY and CDR2 FYNNEI. CDR3 amino acids: CASSPSGATYEQYF. CDR3 coding DNA: TGTGCCAGCAGTCCTAGCGGGGCTACCTACGAGCAGTACTTC.

The chain combines TRBV5-1 with TRBJ2-3; D possibly uses TRBD1 or TRBD2 (5 bases each). Germline-derived CDR1 and CDR2 are SGHRS and YFSETQ. The CDR3 is made up of 15 amino acids. With 4 bases removed from V and 4 bases from J, the gap between germline ends came to 16 bases. CDR3 sequence (DNA): TGCGCCAGCAGCGCCCGGGACGAAAACCCAGATACGCAGTATTTT. This encodes CASSARDENPDTQYF.

This chain links TRBV7-3 with TRBJ2-7; D gene unclear. V lost 4 bases, J lost 6 bases, and 10 bases lay in between. This CDR3 comprises 12 residues. CDR1 and CDR2 from the germline V gene are SGHTA and FQGTGA. The CDR3 spells CASSSGTAEQYF. CDR3 coding DNA: TGTGCCAGCAGCTCCGGTACGGCCGAGCAGTACTTC.

This clone counts as medium-sized. This chain joins TRBV2 and TRBJ1-5; 7 positions match TRBD1. The CDR3 is 15 amino acids. V lost 5 bases and J lost 1; bases outside the gene matches: 5. CDR1 and CDR2 from the germline V gene are SNHLY and FYNNEI. The CDR3 DNA reads as TGTGCCAGCAGTCAGCAGGGACAGAGCAATCAGCCCCAGCATTTT. It codes for CASSQQGQSNQPQHF.

The V call is TRBV4-1, the J call TRBJ2-7, with TRBD1 as a possible D gene (5 bases). The CDR3 has 13 residues. CDR1 is MGHRA, CDR2 YSYEKL, per germline. V dropped 5 bases and J dropped 0 bases, with 8 bases sitting between them. CDR3 bases: TGCGCCAGCAGCAGACAGAGCTCCTACGAGCAGTACTTC. This gives the protein CASSRQSSYEQYF.

The V and J genes are TRBV4-1 and TRBJ1-1; D remains ambiguous. The CDR3 runs 15 residues. V gave up 0 bases and J gave up 3 bases, with 11 bases separating them. Germline assignment: CDR1 MGHRA and CDR2 YSYEKL. CDR3 sequence: CASSQEVREDTEAFF. The CDR3 DNA reads TGCGCCAGCAGCCAAGAGGTCCGAGAGGACACTGAAGCTTTCTTT.

The chain uses TRBV15 and TRBJ2-3, with 7 positions matching TRBD2. The J segment lost 5 bases and the V segment lost 3 bases, leaving 8 bases of the junction unmatched. Germline lookup yields CDR1 LNHNV and CDR2 YYDKDF (reference sequence). The CDR3 contains 15 residues. CDR3 loop: CATSRAGVLGDTQYF. In DNA, the CDR3 is TGTGCCACCAGCAGGGCGGGAGTGTTGGGAGATACGCAGTATTTT. Full variable domain (remainder filled in from reference TRBV15 and TRBJ2-3): DAMVIQNPRYQVTQFGKPVTLSCSQTLNHNVMYWYQQKSSQAPKLLFHYYDKDFNNEADTPDNFQSRRPNTSFCFLDIRSPGLGDTAMYLCATSRAGVLGDTQYFGPGTRLTVL.

The rearrangement uses TRBV11-2 and TRBJ2-7; D is possibly TRBD2 (5 bases). The V end lost 0 bases, the J end lost 3 bases, and 12 bases lay between the germline ends. Germline V lookup: CDR1 SGHAT, CDR2 FQNNGV. The CDR3 is made up of 15 amino acids. The DNA for the CDR3 is TGTGCCAGCAGCTTAGATATTAGGGAGATCTACGAGCAGTACTTC. Translation: CASSLDIREIYEQYF. Full variable domain (missing parts from reference TRBV11-2 and TRBJ2-7): EAGVAQSPRYKIIEKRQSVAFWCNPISGHATLYWYQQILGQGPKLLIQFQNNGVVDDSQLPKDRFSAERLKGVDSTLKIQPAKLEDSAVYLCASSLDIREIYEQYFGPGTRLTVT.

The chain has TRBV5-4 and TRBJ1-5; no firm D call. The V and J ends lost 1 base and 6 bases respectively, with 5 bases between them. This CDR3 is 12 amino acids long. The germline gives CDR1 SGHNT, CDR2 YYREEE (reference sequence). As DNA, the CDR3 is TGTGCCAGCAGCTTGAGTGGTCAGCCCCAGCATTTT. Its translation: CASSLSGQPQHF. Drawing the rest from reference TRBV5-4 and TRBJ1-5, the complete variable domain is ETGVTQSPTHLIKTRGQQVTLRCSSQSGHNTVSWYQQALGQGPQFIFQYYREEENGRGNFPPRFSGLQFPNYSSELNVNALELDDSALYLCASSLSGQPQHFGDGTRLSIL.

V gene TRBV7-2 combines with J gene TRBJ2-2, with D possibly TRBD2 on 5 matching bases. Trimming took 5 bases from V and 0 from J, leaving 7 bases between them. Germline values: CDR1 SGHTA, CDR2 FQGNSA. The CDR3 sequence is 14 residues long. Here the CDR3 DNA reads TGTGCCAGCAGCGACTACGCGAACACCGGGGAGCTGTTTTTT. It codes for CASSDYANTGELFF.

This chain joins TRBV5-8 and TRBJ2-4; 14 bases match TRBD2. V lost 4 bases, J lost 8 bases, and 5 bases stayed unmatched. This CDR3 spans 15 amino acids. Germline V gives CDR1 SGHTS, CDR2 YDEGEE. The CDR3 DNA sequence: TGTGCCAGCAGCCTGACTAGCGGGGGGGTGGACATTCAGTACTTC. This sequence encodes CASSLTSGGVDIQYF.

This chain joins TRBV28 and TRBJ1-5; 8 bases are a match to TRBD1. The CDR3 loop spans 14 amino acids. V lost 5 bases to trimming and J lost 4 bases; unmatched junction nucleotides: 4. CDR1 and CDR2 from the germline V gene are MDHEN and SYDVKM. The CDR3 spells CASSLGQGNQPQHF. The DNA of the CDR3 is TGTGCCAGCAGTCTCGGACAGGGAAATCAGCCCCAGCATTTT.

The genes are TRBV5-5 and TRBJ1-2; TRBD1 matches 12 bases. CDR1 SGHKS and CDR2 YYEKEE come from the germline V gene (reference sequence). The CDR3 loop spans 14 amino acids. Losses at the gene ends were 3 bases for V and 8 bases for J; bases not matched to a gene: 5. In DNA, the CDR3 is TGTGCCAGCAGCTCCGGGACAGGGGGCGAAGGCTACACCTTC. Protein sequence: CASSSGTGGEGYTF.